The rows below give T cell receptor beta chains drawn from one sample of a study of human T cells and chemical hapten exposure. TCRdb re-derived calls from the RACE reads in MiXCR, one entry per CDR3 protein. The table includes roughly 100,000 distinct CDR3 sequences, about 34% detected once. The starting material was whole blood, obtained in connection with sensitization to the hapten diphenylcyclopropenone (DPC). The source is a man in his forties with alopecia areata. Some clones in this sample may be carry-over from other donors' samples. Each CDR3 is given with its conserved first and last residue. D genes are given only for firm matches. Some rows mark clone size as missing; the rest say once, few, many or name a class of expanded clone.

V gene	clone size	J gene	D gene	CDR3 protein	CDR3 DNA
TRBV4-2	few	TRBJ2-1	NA	CASSQDNPGNQFF	TGTGCCAGCAGCCAAGATAACCCTGGGAATCAGTTCTTC
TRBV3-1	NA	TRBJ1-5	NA	CASSQDGGSQSYQPQHF	TGTGCCAGCAGCCAAGATGGCGGGTCACAGAGCTATCAGCCCCAGCATTTT
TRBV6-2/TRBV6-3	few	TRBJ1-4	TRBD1	CASSYSKASTGDEKLFF	TGTGCCAGCAGTTACTCGAAGGCTTCGACAGGGGACGAAAAACTGTTTTTT
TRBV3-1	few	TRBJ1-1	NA	CASSQVQGRTEAFF	TGTGCCAGCAGCCAAGTTCAGGGGAGGACTGAAGCTTTCTTT
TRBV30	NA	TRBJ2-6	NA	CAGGGGANVLTF	TGTGCCGGGGGAGGTGGGGCCAACGTCCTGACTTTC
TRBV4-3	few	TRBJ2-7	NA	CASSQEGYTGSYEQYF	TGCGCCAGCAGCCAAGAAGGGTATACAGGATCCTACGAGCAGTACTTC
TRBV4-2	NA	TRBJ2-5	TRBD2	CASSQEPLLAGGLGETQYF	TGTGCCAGCAGCCAGGAGCCCCTACTAGCGGGAGGGCTGGGGGAGACCCAGTACTTC
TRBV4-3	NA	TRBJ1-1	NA	CASSQDEGVTEAFF	TGCGCCAGCAGCCAAGATGAAGGGGTCACTGAAGCTTTCTTT
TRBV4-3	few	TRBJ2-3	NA	CASSQEVGAGKFSNTQYF	TGCGCCAGCAGCCAAGAAGTCGGGGCAGGGAAGTTCTCAAATACGCAGTATTTT
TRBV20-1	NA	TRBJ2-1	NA	CSARDVGSYNEQFF	TGCAGTGCTAGAGATGTGGGATCCTACAATGAGCAGTTCTTC
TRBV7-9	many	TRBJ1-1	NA	CASAQTGNTEAFF	TGTGCCAGCGCTCAGACAGGGAACACTGAAGCTTTCTTT
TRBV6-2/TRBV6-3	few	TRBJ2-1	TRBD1	CASSWTDRGNEQFF	TGTGCCAGCAGTTGGACGGACAGGGGTAATGAGCAGTTCTTC
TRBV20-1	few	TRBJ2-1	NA	CSASGTPRDYNEQFF	TGCAGTGCTAGTGGGACACCCCGGGACTACAATGAGCAGTTCTTC
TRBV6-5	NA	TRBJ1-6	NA	CASSPPTGALHF	TGTGCCAGCAGCCCCCCCACCGGAGCCCTCCACTTT
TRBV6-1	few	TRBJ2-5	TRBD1	CASNRNRGETQYF	TGTGCCAGCAACCGGAACAGGGGTGAGACCCAGTACTTC
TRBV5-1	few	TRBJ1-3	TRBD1	CASSLAGTGFSGNTIYF	TGCGCCAGCAGCTTGGCCGGGACAGGGTTCTCTGGAAACACCATATATTTT
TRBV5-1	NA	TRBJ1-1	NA	CASSLDGGGRWSF	TGCGCCAGCAGCTTGGACGGTGGGGGGAGGTGGTCGTTT
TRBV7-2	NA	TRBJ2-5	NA	CASSRASETQYF	TGTGCCAGCAGCAGGGCGTCTGAGACCCAGTACTTC
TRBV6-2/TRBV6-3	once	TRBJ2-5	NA	CASRTRGMGQETQYF	TGTGCCAGCAGAACCCGAGGGATGGGGCAAGAGACCCAGTACTTC
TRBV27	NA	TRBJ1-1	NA	CASSFSVSGAEAFF	TGTGCCAGCAGTTTCTCAGTTTCTGGCGCTGAAGCTTTCTTT
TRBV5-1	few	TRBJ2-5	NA	CASSPGLAEETQYF	TGCGCCAGCAGCCCCGGACTGGCTGAGGAGACCCAGTACTTC
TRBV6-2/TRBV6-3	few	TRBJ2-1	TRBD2	CASSSALAGDTYNEQFF	TGTGCCAGCAGTTCCGCACTAGCGGGAGACACATACAATGAGCAGTTCTTC
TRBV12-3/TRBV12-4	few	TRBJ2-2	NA	CASSFGAGNTGELFF	NA
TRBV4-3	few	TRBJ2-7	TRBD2	CASSQGLAGEVPSYEQYF	TGCGCCAGCAGCCAAGGCCTAGCGGGAGAAGTACCTTCCTACGAGCAGTACTTC